This T cell receptor beta chain was sequenced for a study of early T cells in non-severe SARS-CoV-2 infection. Study-level background: Unsorted whole-blood RNA was sequenced in bulk, leaving chains unpaired. Study outcomes and limitations: Anti-spike CD8 responses were favored by VDJdb matching, which missed private and CD4 specificities.

In the case of this clonotype: No antigen is known for it.

The germline V gene has CDR1 DFQATT and CDR2 SNEGSKA (reference sequence). The CDR3 has 15 amino acids. The trim removed 1 base at V and 4 bases at J, leaving 2 bases unmatched. Each cDNA molecule carried a unique molecular identifier. TCRdb fed the 5' RACE reads into MiXCR, producing one record per CDR3 protein. The data show about 70,000 distinct CDR3 sequences, approximately 14% seen once. The TCR sequence derives from an adult who was a healthcare worker with PCR-confirmed SARS-CoV-2 infection or an uninfected control (not recorded which). The chain joins TRBV20-1 to TRBJ2-2; 11 bases line up with TRBD2. The sample was whole blood, taken at baseline. The CDR3 DNA reads TGCAGTGCTAGAGTCGGGACTAGCGGCACCGGGGAGCTGTTTTTT. Protein product: CSARVGTSGTGELFF.